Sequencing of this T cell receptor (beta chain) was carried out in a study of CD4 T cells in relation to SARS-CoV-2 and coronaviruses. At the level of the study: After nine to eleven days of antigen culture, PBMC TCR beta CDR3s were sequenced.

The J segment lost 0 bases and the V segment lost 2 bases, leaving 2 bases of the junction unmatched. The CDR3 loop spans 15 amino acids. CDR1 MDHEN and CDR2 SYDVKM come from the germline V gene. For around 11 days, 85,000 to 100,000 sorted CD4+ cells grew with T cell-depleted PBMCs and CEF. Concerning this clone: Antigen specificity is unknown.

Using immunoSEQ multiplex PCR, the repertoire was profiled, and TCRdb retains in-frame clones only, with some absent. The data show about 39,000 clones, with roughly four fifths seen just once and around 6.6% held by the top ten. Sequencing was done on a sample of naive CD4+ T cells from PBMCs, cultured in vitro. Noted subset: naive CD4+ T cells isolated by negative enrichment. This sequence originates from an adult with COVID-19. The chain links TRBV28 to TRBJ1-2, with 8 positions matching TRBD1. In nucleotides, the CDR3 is TGTGCCAGCAGTTTACTGGGACAGGCTAACTATGGCTACACCTTC. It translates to CASSLLGQANYGYTF.